This is a list of T cell receptor beta chains from one sample in a study of T-cell reconstitution after alpha-beta-depleted transplantation in children. A single record per CDR3 protein comes from TCRdb applying MiXCR to the PCR reads. The sample holds 200,000 to 300,000 distinct CDR3 sequences, approximately 24% seen once. Specimen: PBMCs, mostly from graft donor cells, collected 360 days after TCRalphabeta/CD19-depleted stem cell transplant. Receptors originate from a female patient aged 2-10 years who had a stem cell transplant for congenital amegakaryocytic thrombocytopenia, so the T cells may come from the graft donor. Both conserved end residues are part of each CDR3. A D gene is named only where the DNA matches it firmly. Size is stated for part of the rows, as once, few or many counts, or as a class when the clone is expanded.

j_call: TRBJ2-7
d_call: TRBD2
clone_size: few
v_call: TRBV18
cdr3_aa: CASSPLGVPGLGYEQYF
cdr3_nt: TGTGCCAGCTCACCATTAGGAGTCCCGGGACTAGGTTACGAGCAGTACTTC

j_call: TRBJ2-1
d_call: TRBD1
clone_size: few
v_call: TRBV3-1
cdr3_aa: CASSRRPGTGYNEQFF
cdr3_nt: TGTGCCAGCAGCCGAAGACCCGGGACAGGGTATAATGAGCAGTTCTTC

j_call: TRBJ1-2
d_call: -
clone_size: -
v_call: TRBV4-1
cdr3_aa: CASSQEPGDDGYTF
cdr3_nt: TGCGCCAGCAGCCAAGAACCCGGGGATGATGGCTACACCTTC

j_call: TRBJ2-5
d_call: TRBD1
clone_size: -
v_call: TRBV6-2/TRBV6-3
cdr3_aa: CASSYSIREKPGTEETQYF
cdr3_nt: TGTGCCAGCAGTTACTCCATACGCGAGAAGCCCGGGACAGAAGAGACCCAGTACTTC

j_call: TRBJ2-1
d_call: -
clone_size: -
v_call: TRBV6-2/TRBV6-3
cdr3_aa: CASSYSIRVGNEQFF
cdr3_nt: TGTGCCAGCAGTTACTCGATCAGGGTAGGCAATGAGCAGTTCTTC

j_call: TRBJ1-2
d_call: -
clone_size: few
v_call: TRBV7-9
cdr3_aa: CASSMWGNLNYGYTF
cdr3_nt: TGTGCCAGCAGTATGTGGGGAAATCTAAACTATGGCTACACCTTC

j_call: TRBJ2-5
d_call: TRBD2
clone_size: many
v_call: TRBV20-1
cdr3_aa: CSARGTSRQETQYF
cdr3_nt: TGCAGTGCTAGAGGGACTAGCCGACAAGAGACCCAGTACTTC

j_call: TRBJ2-7
d_call: TRBD1
clone_size: -
v_call: TRBV12-3/TRBV12-4
cdr3_aa: CASKDRGEQYF
cdr3_nt: TGTGCCAGCAAGGACAGGGGAGAGCAGTACTTC

j_call: TRBJ2-1
d_call: -
clone_size: few
v_call: TRBV30
cdr3_aa: CAWSSSVDEQFF
cdr3_nt: TGTGCCTGGAGTAGTAGCGTCGATGAGCAGTTCTTC

j_call: TRBJ2-7
d_call: -
clone_size: -
v_call: TRBV3-1
cdr3_aa: CASSQQGRGSYEQYF
cdr3_nt: TGTGCCAGCAGCCAACAGGGCAGAGGCTCCTACGAGCAGTACTTC

j_call: TRBJ2-1
d_call: TRBD1
clone_size: few
v_call: TRBV6-2/TRBV6-3
cdr3_aa: CASSKSGGNEQFF
cdr3_nt: TGTGCCAGCAGTAAGTCAGGGGGCAATGAGCAGTTCTTC

j_call: TRBJ2-6
d_call: -
clone_size: many
v_call: TRBV12-3/TRBV12-4
cdr3_aa: CASSFRQGSGANVLTF
cdr3_nt: TGTGCCAGCAGTTTCCGTCAGGGTTCTGGGGCCAACGTCCTGACTTTC

j_call: TRBJ2-2
d_call: -
clone_size: -
v_call: TRBV7-2
cdr3_aa: CASSLGQITGELFF
cdr3_nt: TGTGCCAGCAGCTTAGGGCAAATCACCGGGGAGCTGTTTTTT

j_call: TRBJ2-7
d_call: -
clone_size: -
v_call: TRBV7-2
cdr3_aa: CASSHFPLYEQYF
cdr3_nt: TGTGCCAGCAGCCATTTCCCCCTCTACGAGCAGTACTTC

j_call: TRBJ2-4
d_call: -
clone_size: -
v_call: TRBV4-1
cdr3_aa: CASSQESQGGAIQYF
cdr3_nt: TGCGCCAGCAGCCAAGAGAGCCAGGGGGGAGCCATTCAGTACTTC

j_call: TRBJ2-1
d_call: TRBD1
clone_size: -
v_call: TRBV3-1
cdr3_aa: CASSQGQDRGRDEQFF
cdr3_nt: TGTGCCAGCAGCCAAGGTCAAGACAGGGGGCGGGATGAGCAGTTCTTC

j_call: TRBJ2-7
d_call: TRBD1
clone_size: -
v_call: TRBV6-1
cdr3_aa: CASREGQGARYEQYF
cdr3_nt: TGTGCCAGCAGGGAGGGGCAGGGGGCCCGCTACGAGCAGTACTTC

j_call: TRBJ1-1
d_call: -
clone_size: -
v_call: TRBV5-1
cdr3_aa: CASRSGPKGEAFF
cdr3_nt: TGCGCCAGCAGATCCGGGCCCAAGGGCGAAGCTTTCTTT

j_call: TRBJ2-7
d_call: -
clone_size: -
v_call: TRBV7-8
cdr3_aa: CASSLEGLSSYEQYF
cdr3_nt: TGTGCCAGCAGCTTAGAAGGGCTGAGCTCCTACGAGCAGTACTTC

j_call: TRBJ2-7
d_call: -
clone_size: few
v_call: TRBV30
cdr3_aa: CAWSWTKAYEQYF
cdr3_nt: TGTGCCTGGAGCTGGACAAAAGCCTACGAGCAGTACTTC

j_call: TRBJ1-1
d_call: -
clone_size: few
v_call: TRBV5-1
cdr3_aa: CASSFIGGMRNTEAFF
cdr3_nt: TGCGCCAGCAGCTTTATCGGCGGGATGAGAAACACTGAAGCTTTCTTT

j_call: TRBJ2-7
d_call: -
clone_size: -
v_call: TRBV20-1
cdr3_aa: CSASIGGFSYEQYF
cdr3_nt: TGCAGTGCTAGTATCGGAGGCTTCTCCTACGAGCAGTACTTC